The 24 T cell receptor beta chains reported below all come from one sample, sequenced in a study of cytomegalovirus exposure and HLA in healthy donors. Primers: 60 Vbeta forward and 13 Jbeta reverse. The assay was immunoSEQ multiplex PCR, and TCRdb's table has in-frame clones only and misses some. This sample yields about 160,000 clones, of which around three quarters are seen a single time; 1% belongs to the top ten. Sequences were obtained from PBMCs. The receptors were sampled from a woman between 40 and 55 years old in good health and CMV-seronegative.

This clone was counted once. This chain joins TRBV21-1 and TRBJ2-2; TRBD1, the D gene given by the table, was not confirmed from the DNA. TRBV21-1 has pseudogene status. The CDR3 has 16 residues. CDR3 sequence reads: CASTKDSQTNTGELFF. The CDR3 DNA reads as TGTGCCAGCACCAAGGACAGTCAGACGAACACCGGGGAGCTGTTTTTT.

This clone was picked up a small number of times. CDR3 coding DNA: TGTGCCAGCAGTTTTACGGGACAGGGGATTGGAAACACCATATATTTT. Protein: CASSFTGQGIGNTIYF. The rearrangement uses TRBV2 and TRBJ1-3, with TRBD1 matching over 10 bases. CDR1 and CDR2 from the germline V gene are SNHLY and FYNNEI. The CDR3 loop spans 16 amino acids. V was pared by 5 bases and J by 3 bases, with 7 bases of the junction left unmatched.

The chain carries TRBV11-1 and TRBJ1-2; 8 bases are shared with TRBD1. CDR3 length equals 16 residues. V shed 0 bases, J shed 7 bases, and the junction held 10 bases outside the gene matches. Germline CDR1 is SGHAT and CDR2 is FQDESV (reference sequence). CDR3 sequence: CASSLAGTGVWSGYTF. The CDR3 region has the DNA TGTGCCAGCAGCTTAGCGGGGACAGGAGTTTGGTCTGGCTACACCTTC.

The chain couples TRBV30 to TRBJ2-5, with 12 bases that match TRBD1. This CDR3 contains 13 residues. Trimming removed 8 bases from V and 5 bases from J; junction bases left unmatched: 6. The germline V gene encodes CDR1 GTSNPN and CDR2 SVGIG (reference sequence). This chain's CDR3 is CARRDRGLETQYF. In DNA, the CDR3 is TGTGCCCGTCGGGACAGGGGGCTGGAGACCCAGTACTTC.

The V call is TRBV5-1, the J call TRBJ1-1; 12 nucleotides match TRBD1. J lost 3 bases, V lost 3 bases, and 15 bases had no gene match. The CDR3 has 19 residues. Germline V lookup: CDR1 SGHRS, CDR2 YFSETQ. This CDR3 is CASSSNTPGQGAGDTEAFF. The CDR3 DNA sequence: TGCGCCAGCAGCTCTAACACTCCGGGACAGGGGGCGGGGGACACTGAAGCTTTCTTT.

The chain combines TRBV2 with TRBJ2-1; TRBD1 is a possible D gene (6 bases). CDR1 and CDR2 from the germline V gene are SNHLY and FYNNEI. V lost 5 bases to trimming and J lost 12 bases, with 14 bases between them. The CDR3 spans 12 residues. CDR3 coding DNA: TGTGCCAGCAGTCCCGAGGGGGTACCGCAGTTCTTC. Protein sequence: CASSPEGVPQFF.

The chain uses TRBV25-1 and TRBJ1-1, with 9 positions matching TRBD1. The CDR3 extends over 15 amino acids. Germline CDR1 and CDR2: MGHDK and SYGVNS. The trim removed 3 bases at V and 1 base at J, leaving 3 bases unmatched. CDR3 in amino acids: CASSDPGQGNTEAFF. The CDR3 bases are TGTGCCAGCAGTGACCCGGGACAGGGGAACACTGAAGCTTTCTTT.

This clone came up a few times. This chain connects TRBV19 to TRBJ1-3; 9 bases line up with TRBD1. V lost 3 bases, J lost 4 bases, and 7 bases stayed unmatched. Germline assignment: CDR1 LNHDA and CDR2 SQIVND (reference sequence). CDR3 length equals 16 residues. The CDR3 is CASSITTGGRGNTIYF. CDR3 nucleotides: TGTGCCAGTAGTATCACGACAGGGGGTAGGGGAAACACCATATATTTT.

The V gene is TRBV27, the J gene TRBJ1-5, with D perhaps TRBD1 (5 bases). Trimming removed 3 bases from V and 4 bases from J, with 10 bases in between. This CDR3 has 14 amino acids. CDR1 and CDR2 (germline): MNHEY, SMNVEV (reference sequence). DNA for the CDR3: TGTGCCAGCAGTTTGCAGGGATGGAATCAGCCCCAGCATTTT. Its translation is CASSLQGWNQPQHF.

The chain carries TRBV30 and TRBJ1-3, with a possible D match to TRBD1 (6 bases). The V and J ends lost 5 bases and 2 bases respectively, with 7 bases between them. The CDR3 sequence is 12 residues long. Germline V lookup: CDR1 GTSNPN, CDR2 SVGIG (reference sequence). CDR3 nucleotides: TGTGCCTGGCGGACAGCTGGAAACACCATATATTTT. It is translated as CAWRTAGNTIYF.

The CDR3 is CASISASGDHQPQHF. Written as DNA, the CDR3 is TGTGCCAGCATAAGCGCCTCAGGGGATCATCAGCCCCAGCATTTT. V is TRBV28 and J is TRBJ1-5; tentatively, D is TRBD1 (6 bases). CDR3 length equals 15 residues. V was trimmed by 7 bases and J by 5 bases, leaving 18 bases between them. Looked up from germline, CDR1 is MDHEN and CDR2 is SYDVKM.

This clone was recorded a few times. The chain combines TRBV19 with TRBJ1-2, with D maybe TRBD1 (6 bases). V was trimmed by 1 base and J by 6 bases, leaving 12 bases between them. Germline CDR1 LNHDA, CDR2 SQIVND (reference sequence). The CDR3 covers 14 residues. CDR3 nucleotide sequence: TGTGCCAGTAGTATAGGACAGGTGGGAGATGGCTACACCTTC. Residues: CASSIGQVGDGYTF. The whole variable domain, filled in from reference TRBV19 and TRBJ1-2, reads DGGITQSPKYLFRKEGQNVTLSCEQNLNHDAMYWYRQDPGQGLRLIYYSQIVNDFQKGDIAEGYSVSREKKESFPLTVTSAQKNPTAFYLCASSIGQVGDGYTFGSGTRLTVV.

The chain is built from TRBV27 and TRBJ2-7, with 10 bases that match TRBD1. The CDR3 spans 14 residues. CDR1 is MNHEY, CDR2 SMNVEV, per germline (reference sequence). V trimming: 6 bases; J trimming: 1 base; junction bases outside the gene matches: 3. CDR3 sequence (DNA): TGTGCCAGCAGCCGACAGGGGGCGTCCTACGAGCAGTACTTC. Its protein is CASSRQGASYEQYF.

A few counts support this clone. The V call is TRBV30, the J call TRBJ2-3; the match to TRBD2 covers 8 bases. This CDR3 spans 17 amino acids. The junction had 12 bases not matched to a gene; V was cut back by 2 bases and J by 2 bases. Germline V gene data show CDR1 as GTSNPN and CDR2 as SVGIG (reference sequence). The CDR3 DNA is TGTGCCTGGAGTCTTAGCGGGACTCCCAAAATCACAGATACGCAGTATTTT. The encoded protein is CAWSLSGTPKITDTQYF.

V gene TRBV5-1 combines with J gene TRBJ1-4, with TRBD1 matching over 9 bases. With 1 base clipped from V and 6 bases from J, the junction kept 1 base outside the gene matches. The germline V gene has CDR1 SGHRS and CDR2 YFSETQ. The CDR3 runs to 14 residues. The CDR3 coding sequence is TGCGCCAGCAGCTTGACAGGGGGCGATGAAAAACTGTTTTTT. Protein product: CASSLTGGDEKLFF.

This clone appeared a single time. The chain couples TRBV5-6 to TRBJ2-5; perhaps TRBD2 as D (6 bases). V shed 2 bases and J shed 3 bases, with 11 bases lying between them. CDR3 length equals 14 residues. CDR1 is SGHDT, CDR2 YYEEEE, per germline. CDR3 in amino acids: CASSFGSREETQYF. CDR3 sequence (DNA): TGTGCCAGCAGCTTCGGGAGTCGGGAAGAGACCCAGTACTTC. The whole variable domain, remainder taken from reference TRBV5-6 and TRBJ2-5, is DAGVTQSPTHLIKTRGQQVTLRCSPKSGHDTVSWYQQALGQGPQFIFQYYEEEERQRGNFPDRFSGHQFPNYSSELNVNALLLGDSALYLCASSFGSREETQYFGPGTRLLVL.

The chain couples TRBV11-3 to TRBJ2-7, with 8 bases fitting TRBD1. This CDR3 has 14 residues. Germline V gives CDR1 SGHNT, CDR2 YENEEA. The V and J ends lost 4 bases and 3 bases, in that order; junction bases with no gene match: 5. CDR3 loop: CASSSSQGVYEQYF. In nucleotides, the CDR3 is TGTGCCAGCAGCTCTTCACAGGGGGTCTACGAGCAGTACTTC.

CDR3 region: CAWSTGAETQYF. The CDR3 DNA sequence: TGTGCCTGGAGTACAGGGGCAGAGACCCAGTACTTC. The J gene is TRBJ2-5, the V gene TRBV30, with 7 positions matching TRBD1. Trimming cost V 2 bases and J 4 bases; bases outside gene matches: 1. The CDR3 is made up of 12 amino acids. The germline gives CDR1 GTSNPN, CDR2 SVGIG (reference sequence).

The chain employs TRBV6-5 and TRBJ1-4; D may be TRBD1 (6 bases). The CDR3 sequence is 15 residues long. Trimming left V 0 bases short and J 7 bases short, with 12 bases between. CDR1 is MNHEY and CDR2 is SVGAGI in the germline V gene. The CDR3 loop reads CASSYSGTRREKLFF. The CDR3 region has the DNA TGTGCCAGCAGTTACTCCGGGACACGACGTGAAAAACTGTTTTTT.

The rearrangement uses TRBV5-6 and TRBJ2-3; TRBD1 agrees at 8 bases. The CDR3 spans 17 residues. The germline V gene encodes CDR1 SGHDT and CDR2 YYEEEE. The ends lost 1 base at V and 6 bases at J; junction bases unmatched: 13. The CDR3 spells CASSLRTGSQSGDTQYF. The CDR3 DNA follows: TGTGCCAGCAGCTTGCGGACAGGGTCGCAAAGTGGTGATACGCAGTATTTT.

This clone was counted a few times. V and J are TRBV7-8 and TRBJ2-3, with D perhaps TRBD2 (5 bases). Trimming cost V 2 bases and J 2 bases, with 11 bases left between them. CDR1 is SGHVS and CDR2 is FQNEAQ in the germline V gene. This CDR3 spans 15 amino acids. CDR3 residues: CASSLPRGLTDTQYF. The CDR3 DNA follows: TGTGCCAGCAGCTTACCCCGTGGACTCACAGATACGCAGTATTTT.

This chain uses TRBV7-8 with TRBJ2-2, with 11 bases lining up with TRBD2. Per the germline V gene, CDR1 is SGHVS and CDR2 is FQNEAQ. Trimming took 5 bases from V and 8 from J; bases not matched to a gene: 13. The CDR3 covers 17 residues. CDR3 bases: TGTGCCAGCAGCGCCGTACTAGCGGGAGTAAGAACAGGGGAGCTGTTTTTT. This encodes CASSAVLAGVRTGELFF. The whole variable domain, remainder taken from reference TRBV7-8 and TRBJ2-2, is GAGVSQSPRYKVAKRGQDVALRCDPISGHVSLFWYQQALGQGPEFLTYFQNEAQLDKSGLPSDRFFAERPEGSVSTLKIQRTQQEDSAVYLCASSAVLAGVRTGELFFGEGSRLTVL.

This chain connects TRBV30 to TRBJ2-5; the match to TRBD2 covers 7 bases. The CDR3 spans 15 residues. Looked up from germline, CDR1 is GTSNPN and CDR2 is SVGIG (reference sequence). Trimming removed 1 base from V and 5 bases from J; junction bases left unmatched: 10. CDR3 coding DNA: TGTGCCTGGAGTGCGGGCGGGGGTGGGGTGGAGACCCAGTACTTC. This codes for CAWSAGGGGVETQYF.

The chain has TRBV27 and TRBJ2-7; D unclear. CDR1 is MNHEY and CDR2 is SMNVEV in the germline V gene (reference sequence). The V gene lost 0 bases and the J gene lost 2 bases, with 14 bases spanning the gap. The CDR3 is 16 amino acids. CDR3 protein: CASSLSRHSHPYEQYF. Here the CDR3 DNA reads TGTGCCAGCAGTTTATCCCGACACTCGCATCCCTACGAGCAGTACTTC.